The source of this T cell receptor (beta chain) is a study of T cell changes during pregnancy in multiple sclerosis. Germline trimming cut 3 bases from V and 0 bases from J; bases unmatched to any gene: 3. Germline values: CDR1 LNHDA, CDR2 SQIVND (reference sequence). This CDR3 has 16 amino acids. Assay used: immunoSEQ multiplex PCR; TCRdb lists only in-frame clones, some missing. The sample holds about 89,000 clones, around 94% seen once. The source material was peripheral blood, sampled in the third trimester of pregnancy. The receptor was isolated from a female donor with multiple sclerosis, enrolled in a pregnancy study. V is TRBV19 and J is TRBJ2-3, with 10 bases identical to TRBD2. The CDR3 is CASSIASGGSTDTQYF. Written as DNA, the CDR3 is TGTGCCAGTAGTATCGCTAGCGGGGGCAGCACAGATACGCAGTATTTT. Combining the CDR3 with reference TRBV19 and TRBJ2-3 gives the whole variable domain DGGITQSPKYLFRKEGQNVTLSCEQNLNHDAMYWYRQDPGQGLRLIYYSQIVNDFQKGDIAEGYSVSREKKESFPLTVTSAQKNPTAFYLCASSIASGGSTDTQYFGPGTRLTVL.